A selection of T cell receptor beta chains follows, all from one sample in a study of shared clonotypes between healthy human individuals. Repertoires were generated with immunoSEQ multiplex PCR, while TCRdb's copy carries only in-frame clones and drops some. The sample comprises 110,000 or so clones, around 68% of which are singletons, and almost 25% rests with the top ten. Material for sequencing was memory CD8+ T cells sorted from blood. Receptor source: a woman aged 25-40 years in good health. Each CDR3 is given with its conserved first and last residue. A D gene is named only where the DNA matches it firmly. Size tells how often a clone was seen (once, few, many) or the class of an expanded clone, and some rows leave it out.

TRBD2 - TRBJ2-7 TRBV5-1 TGCGCCAGCAGCTTGGGGCCCAGCGGGAGACTGACCTACGAGCAGTACTTC CASSLGPSGRLTYEQYF
- once TRBJ1-1 TRBV2 TGTGCCAGCAGTGAATCGGGGGGGCTGAACACTGAAGCTTTCTTT CASSESGGLNTEAFF
TRBD1 - TRBJ1-2 TRBV28 TGTGCCAGCAGATTCCCGGGGACAGGGAGCGGCTACACCTTC CASRFPGTGSGYTF
- - TRBJ2-7 TRBV6-5 TGTGCCAGCAGTTATCGCGATCGCGGCTACGAGCAGTACTTC CASSYRDRGYEQYF
- - TRBJ2-7 TRBV7-9 TGTGCCAGCAGCTCAGGGTTCTACGAGCAGTACTTC CASSSGFYEQYF
- - TRBJ1-5 TRBV25-1 TGTGCCAGCAGTGAAGGGGCTGATAGCAATCAGCCCCAGCATTTT CASSEGADSNQPQHF
- - TRBJ2-3 TRBV28 TGTGCCAGCAGTTTAAGGCTGCGGGCCACAGATACGCAGTATTTT CASSLRLRATDTQYF
- once TRBJ1-5 TRBV5-4 TGTGCCAGCAGCCCCAGGTCGGGGACTGCAGATCAGCCCCAGCATTTT CASSPRSGTADQPQHF
TRBD1 - TRBJ2-7 TRBV4-1 TGCGCCAGCAGCAGAAATCCCGGGACAGGGAAATATACTTCCTACGAGCAGTACTTC CASSRNPGTGKYTSYEQYF
TRBD2 - TRBJ2-1 TRBV5-6 TGTGCCAGCAGTCGGACTAGCGGGAAGTTCTACAATGAGCAGTTCTTC CASSRTSGKFYNEQFF
- few TRBJ1-6 TRBV28 TGTGCCAGCAGTTTCGGGTACAGCGAAGTTTCACCCCTCCACTTT CASSFGYSEVSPLHF
- - TRBJ2-2 TRBV4-1 TGCGCCAGCAGCCAAGAGGGGCAGCACACCGGGGAGCTGTTTTTT CASSQEGQHTGELFF